This paragraph reports one T cell receptor (beta chain). Its antigen is not known. The repertoire was sequenced with immunoSEQ multiplex PCR; TCRdb's copy has only in-frame clones and lacks some. The data hold under 40,000 clones, with 78% observed a single time. CDR1 is MGHRA, CDR2 YSYEKL, per germline. V gave up 2 bases and J gave up 5 bases; unmatched junction bases: 3. The length of the CDR3 is 14 residues. This entry is derived from a study of OX40 agonist ivuxolimab in advanced cancers. Study background: A male proportion of 82.7% was recorded, with mean age approximately 60 years and range about 20 to 85. Study-wide findings and caveats: There was clonal expansion of CD4+ and CD8+ blood T cells by week 6 at 0.1 to 3.0 mg/kg. In a subset of nonresponders, normalized T-cell clonal expansion was also low.

This TCR derives from an adult with an advanced solid tumor such as melanoma, head and neck, liver or kidney cancer. Sequenced material: CD4+ or CD8+ T cells sorted from blood, taken in a trial of the OX40 agonist ivuxolimab. The chain couples TRBV4-1 to TRBJ2-5, with 9 bases lining up with TRBD2. The CDR3 is CASSQKAGGETQYF. CDR3 sequence (DNA): TGCGCCAGCAGCCAAAAAGCGGGGGGTGAGACCCAGTACTTC.